The 26 T cell receptor beta chains presented below share a single source sample, sequenced in a study of neurological immune-mediated disorders. TCRdb passed the 5' RACE reads through MiXCR, listing each CDR3 protein once. The repertoire holds 46,000 or so distinct CDR3 sequences, with around 4.5% as singletons. The sample comprised PBMCs. Source of these receptors: a woman in her sixties or seventies with multiple sclerosis.

This clonotype was recorded many times. The V and J genes are TRBV5-5 and TRBJ2-7; D is ambiguous. CDR1 SGHKS and CDR2 YYEKEE come from the germline V gene (reference sequence). Trimming stripped 4 bases from V and 1 base from J, with 9 bases between. The CDR3 covers 13 residues. CDR3 DNA sequence: TGTGCCAGCAGCACCCCGCAATCCTACGAGCAGTACTTC. It specifies CASSTPQSYEQYF.

On this clonotype: This may come from a read error, since a much larger clone is one base off. The V call is TRBV28, the J call TRBJ2-7; D is possibly TRBD2 (6 bases). The V end lost 6 bases, the J end lost 7 bases, and 16 bases lay between the germline ends. The germline V gene has CDR1 MDHEN and CDR2 SYDVKM. The CDR3 is made up of 13 amino acids. The CDR3 sequence is CASREGLEKEQYF. CDR3 coding DNA: TGTGCCAGCAGGGAGGGTCTCGAAAAAGAGCAGTACTTC.

This clonotype showed up many times. The J gene is TRBJ2-4, the V gene TRBV5-1; D may be TRBD2 (6 bases). The CDR3 runs to 13 residues. V lost 9 bases, J lost 9 bases, and 19 bases lay in between. Germline V gene lookup returns CDR1 SGHRS and CDR2 YFSETQ. In DNA form, the CDR3 reads TGCGCCACCCGACCCTCTAGCGACGGCATTCAGTACTTC. Translation: CATRPSSDGIQYF.

The V call is TRBV7-2, the J call TRBJ2-3, with 15 bases fitting TRBD2. This CDR3 is built from 16 residues. Looked up from germline, CDR1 is SGHTA and CDR2 is FQGNSA. Trimming removed 5 bases from V and 5 bases from J; junction bases left unmatched: 5. The CDR3 reads CASSQGLAGGGDTQYF. The CDR3 nucleotides are TGTGCCAGCAGCCAGGGACTAGCGGGGGGCGGAGATACGCAGTATTTT.

In its sample, this clonotype was seen many times. The V call is TRBV6-1, the J call TRBJ2-5; perhaps TRBD1 as D (6 bases). CDR1 MNHNS and CDR2 SASEGT come from the germline V gene. V gave up 6 bases and J gave up 6 bases, with 14 bases separating them. The CDR3 extends over 13 amino acids. The CDR3 sequence: CASRPPGDQTQYF. CDR3 in DNA: TGTGCCAGCAGGCCGCCAGGGGACCAGACCCAGTACTTC.

This clonotype showed up many times. V gene TRBV4-1 combines with J gene TRBJ2-2; D call uncertain. With 5 bases removed from V and 0 bases from J, the gap between germline ends came to 7 bases. Germline CDR1 is MGHRA and CDR2 is YSYEKL. The CDR3 has 14 residues. The CDR3 sequence: CASSSTANTGELFF. The CDR3 DNA is TGCGCCAGCAGCTCCACAGCGAACACCGGGGAGCTGTTTTTT.

The chain is built from TRBV11-2 and TRBJ1-3, with D uncertain. The V and J ends lost 4 bases and 2 bases respectively, with 12 bases between them. Germline V lookup: CDR1 SGHAT, CDR2 FQNNGV. CDR3 length: 15 amino acids. CDR3 sequence: CASSSLRGAGNTIYF. As DNA, the CDR3 is TGTGCCAGCAGCTCCCTCCGCGGGGCTGGAAACACCATATATTTT.

J is TRBJ2-1 and V is TRBV20-1; D is uncertain. This CDR3 is built from 16 residues. The V gene's germline CDR1 is DFQATT and CDR2 SNEGSKA (reference sequence). With 6 bases removed from V and 0 bases from J, the gap between germline ends came to 18 bases. CDR3 coding DNA: TGCAGTGCCGAACCTTTTGCGGCAAGCTCCTACAATGAGCAGTTCTTC. Amino acid sequence: CSAEPFAASSYNEQFF.

The table lists this clonotype with a few counts. This sequence joins TRBV10-3 and TRBJ2-1; D may be TRBD1 or TRBD2 (5 bases each). The CDR3 consists of 14 residues. Trimming took off 4 bases at V and 7 bases at J, with 14 bases between the two ends. Germline-derived CDR1 and CDR2 are ENHRY and SYGVKD. CDR3 protein: CAISGGQGRNEQFF. CDR3 DNA sequence: TGTGCCATCAGTGGAGGGCAGGGTAGGAATGAGCAGTTCTTC.

This clonotype was seen ten or more times. The V call is TRBV10-3, the J call TRBJ2-3; D could derive from TRBD1 or TRBD2 (6 bases each). Per germline, CDR1 ENHRY and CDR2 SYGVKD. V was shortened by 4 bases and J by 4 bases, with 15 bases between the two germline ends. This CDR3 comprises 15 residues. CDR3 nucleotide sequence: TGTGCCATCAGTGGATCGGGAGAGGGGGCAGATACGCAGTATTTT. Protein: CAISGSGEGADTQYF.

This clonotype came up many times. This chain uses TRBV12-3 or TRBV12-4 with TRBJ2-3; no clear D. The CDR3 is made up of 12 amino acids. The germline V and J ends were trimmed by 6 bases and 7 bases, with 11 bases remaining between them. CDR3: CASSRKGNTQYF. In nucleotides, the CDR3 is TGTGCCAGCAGCCGAAAGGGAAATACGCAGTATTTT.

This clonotype was counted between two and nine times. V usage is TRBV5-1 and J usage is TRBJ1-1; weak D call: TRBD1 (6 bases). Looked up from germline, CDR1 is SGHRS and CDR2 is YFSETQ. Trimming left V 4 bases short and J 3 bases short, with 16 bases between. The CDR3 length is 15 residues. CDR3 protein: CASSVQGRGDTEAFF. The CDR3 DNA sequence: TGCGCCAGCAGCGTCCAGGGGCGGGGGGACACTGAAGCTTTCTTT.

This clonotype showed up many times. This rearrangement joins TRBV7-8 to TRBJ1-1; D call uncertain. Germline values: CDR1 SGHVS, CDR2 FQNEAQ. CDR3 length equals 13 residues. Trimming stripped 2 bases from V and 0 bases from J, with 4 bases between. The CDR3 region is CASSLSMNTEAFF. In nucleotides, the CDR3 is TGTGCCAGCAGCTTAAGCATGAACACTGAAGCTTTCTTT.

This clonotype was detected only a few times. The chain employs TRBV12-3 or TRBV12-4 and TRBJ1-4; D possibly corresponds to TRBD1 (6 bases). CDR3 length equals 15 residues. V dropped 5 bases and J dropped 4 bases, with 14 bases sitting between them. Here the CDR3 reads CASSPRGGRNEKLFF. CDR3 nucleotide sequence: TGTGCCAGCAGTCCCAGGGGTGGGCGTAATGAAAAACTGTTTTTT.

This clonotype was found a few times. The chain couples TRBV7-9 to TRBJ2-5; no clear D. The V end lost 0 bases, the J end lost 7 bases, and 6 bases lay between the germline ends. From germline, CDR1 is SEHNR and CDR2 FQNEAQ (reference sequence). This CDR3 region has 12 residues. CDR3 nucleotides: TGTGCCAGCAGCTTAGCTGGTGGGACCCAGTACTTC. Its translation is CASSLAGGTQYF.

This clonotype was observed many times. The V call is TRBV10-3, the J call TRBJ1-1, with 7 bases fitting TRBD1. The CDR3 sequence is 14 residues long. With 2 bases clipped from V and 4 bases from J, the junction kept 4 bases outside the gene matches. The germline gives CDR1 ENHRY, CDR2 SYGVKD. The CDR3 region has the DNA TGTGCCATCAGTGAGGACAGGGAGGGCACTGAAGCTTTCTTT. It yields the protein CAISEDREGTEAFF.

V gene TRBV7-2 combines with J gene TRBJ2-3, with D hard to call. The CDR3 covers 14 residues. Looked up from germline, CDR1 is SGHTA and CDR2 is FQGNSA. Trimming cost V 6 bases and J 0 bases, with 10 bases left between them. CDR3: CASSPASSTDTQYF. CDR3 DNA: TGTGCCAGCAGTCCGGCATCTAGCACAGATACGCAGTATTTT. Based on the CDR3 plus reference TRBV7-2 and TRBJ2-3, the full variable domain is GAGVSQSPSNKVTEKGKDVELRCDPISGHTALYWYRQSLGQGLEFLIYFQGNSAPDKSGLPSDRFSAERTGGSVSTLTIQRTQQEDSAVYLCASSPASSTDTQYFGPGTRLTVL.

This clonotype has at least ten counts. This chain connects TRBV6-6 to TRBJ1-2; the match to TRBD1 covers 8 bases. Losses at the gene ends were 2 bases for V and 6 bases for J; bases not matched to a gene: 8. This CDR3 comprises 15 residues. CDR1 and CDR2 from the germline V gene are MNHNY and SVGAGI (reference sequence). Here the CDR3 reads CASSYSQGAEDGYTF. The CDR3 bases are TGTGCCAGCAGTTACAGTCAGGGGGCCGAGGATGGCTACACCTTC.

This clonotype was counted a few times. V is TRBV4-3 and J is TRBJ2-1, with 8 bases fitting TRBD2. This CDR3 comprises 16 residues. The germline V gene encodes CDR1 LGHNA and CDR2 YSLEER. J was trimmed by 10 bases and V by 2 bases; bases with no gene match: 13. CDR3 region: CASSQNSGTLAGEQFF. In DNA form, the CDR3 reads TGCGCCAGCAGCCAAAATAGCGGGACCTTGGCGGGGGAGCAGTTCTTC.

This clonotype was seen many times. The chain combines TRBV7-8 with TRBJ2-1; 8 positions match TRBD2. This CDR3 contains 12 residues. The V and J ends lost 6 bases and 13 bases, in that order; junction bases with no gene match: 8. CDR1 is SGHVS, CDR2 FQNEAQ, per germline. CDR3 loop: CASSNLAGVQFF. The CDR3 DNA reads as TGTGCCAGCAGTAACCTAGCGGGTGTTCAGTTCTTC.

This clonotype was counted between two and nine times. The chain carries TRBV12-3 or TRBV12-4 and TRBJ2-5; D not certain. The CDR3 is 12 residues long. V lost 2 bases to trimming and J lost 5 bases, with 6 bases between them. As DNA, the CDR3 is TGTGCCAGCAGTTTAAACATTGAGACCCAGTACTTC. It encodes CASSLNIETQYF.

This clonotype was picked up many times. The CDR3 protein is CASSLAGQPQHF. The CDR3 DNA reads as TGTGCCAGCAGCTTAGCGGGACAGCCCCAGCATTTT. V and J are TRBV7-9 and TRBJ1-5, with unresolved D. Germline CDR1 SEHNR, CDR2 FQNEAQ (reference sequence). The CDR3 totals 12 residues. The V gene lost 0 bases and the J gene lost 7 bases, with 4 bases spanning the gap.

The table lists this clonotype with many counts. The V and J genes are TRBV20-1 and TRBJ2-7; 9 bases fit TRBD1. CDR1 and CDR2 (germline): DFQATT, SNEGSKA (reference sequence). The CDR3 is 16 amino acids. V dropped 6 bases and J dropped 6; count of bases not matched to a gene: 18. The CDR3 DNA is TGCAGTGCGTTCCCCCGGACAGGGGTTTTCGTCGGCGAGCAGTACTTC. It translates to CSAFPRTGVFVGEQYF.

This clonotype was found a few times. The rearrangement links TRBV6-5 to TRBJ2-1; 9 bases line up with TRBD2. Germline values: CDR1 MNHEY, CDR2 SVGAGI. V shed 6 bases, J shed 4 bases, and the junction held 4 bases outside the gene matches. CDR3 length equals 14 residues. The CDR3 sequence: CASSLAGLYNEQFF. The CDR3 DNA reads as TGTGCCAGCAGCCTAGCGGGACTATACAATGAGCAGTTCTTC.

This clonotype has a count of ten or more. V gene TRBV7-2 combines with J gene TRBJ1-2, with 10 nucleotides matching TRBD1. Trimming took 4 bases from V and 7 from J; bases not matched to a gene: 12. Germline V lookup: CDR1 SGHTA, CDR2 FQGNSA. The CDR3 is 16 residues long. The CDR3 DNA reads TGTGCCAGCAGCTCGCAATCCGGGACAGGGGTTTTTGGCTACACCTTC. Its translation is CASSSQSGTGVFGYTF.

In this sample, this clonotype turned up many times. V is TRBV20-1 and J is TRBJ2-7, with a possible D match to TRBD2 (6 bases). The germline V gene has CDR1 DFQATT and CDR2 SNEGSKA (reference sequence). The germline V and J ends were trimmed by 1 base and 1 base, with 8 bases remaining between them. CDR3 size: 13 residues. The CDR3 sequence is CSARGEVSYEQYV. In DNA form, the CDR3 reads TGCAGTGCTAGAGGGGAGGTTTCCTACGAGCAGTACGTC.